This TCR beta chain emerged from a study of monozygotic twins with inflammatory bowel disease. Germline CDR1 and CDR2: SGHRS and YFSETQ. The CDR3 has 14 amino acids. UMIs with a 6-nucleotide sample barcode were added by template switching. TCRdb re-called the 5' RACE reads and catalogs CDR3 proteins one per entry, DNA excluded. This table lists around 47,000 distinct CDR3 sequences. V usage is TRBV5-1 and J usage is TRBJ2-5; TCRdb reports TRBD2, a call that lacks DNA to check it against. Sequencing was performed on blood. The TCR was taken from a human donor with ulcerative colitis or Crohn's disease, or a healthy co-twin of an affected twin (not recorded which). CDR3: CASSLRTSGETQYF.